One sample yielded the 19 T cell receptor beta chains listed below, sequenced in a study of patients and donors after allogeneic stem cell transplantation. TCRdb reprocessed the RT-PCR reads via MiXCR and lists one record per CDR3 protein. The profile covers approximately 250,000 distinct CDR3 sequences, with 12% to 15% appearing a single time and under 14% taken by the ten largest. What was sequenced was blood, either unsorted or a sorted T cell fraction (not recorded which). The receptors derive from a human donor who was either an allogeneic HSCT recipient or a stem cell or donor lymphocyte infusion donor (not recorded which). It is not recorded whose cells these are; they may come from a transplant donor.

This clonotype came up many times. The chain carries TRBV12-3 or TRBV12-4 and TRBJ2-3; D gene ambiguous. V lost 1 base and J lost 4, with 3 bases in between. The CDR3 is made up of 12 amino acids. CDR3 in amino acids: CASSLDPDTQYF. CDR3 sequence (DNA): TGTGCCAGCAGTTTAGACCCAGATACGCAGTATTTT.

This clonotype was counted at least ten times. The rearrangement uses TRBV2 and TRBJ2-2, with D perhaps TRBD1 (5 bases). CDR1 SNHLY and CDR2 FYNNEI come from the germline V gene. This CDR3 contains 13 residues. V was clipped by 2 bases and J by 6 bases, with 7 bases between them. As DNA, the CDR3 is TGTGCCAGCAGTGAAATAGGGGCCGGGGAGCTGTTTTTT. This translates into CASSEIGAGELFF.

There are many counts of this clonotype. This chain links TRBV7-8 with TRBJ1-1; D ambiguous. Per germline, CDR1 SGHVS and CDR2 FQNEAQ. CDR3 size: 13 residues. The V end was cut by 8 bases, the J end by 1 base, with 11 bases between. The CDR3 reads CASGVVENTEAFF. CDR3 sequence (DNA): TGTGCCAGCGGGGTAGTAGAGAACACTGAAGCTTTCTTT.

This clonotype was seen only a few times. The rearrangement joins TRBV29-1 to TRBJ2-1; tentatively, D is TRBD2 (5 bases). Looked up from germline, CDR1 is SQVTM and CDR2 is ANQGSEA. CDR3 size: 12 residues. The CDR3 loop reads CTGRDSYNEQFF. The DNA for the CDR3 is TGCACGGGAAGAGACTCCTACAATGAGCAGTTCTTC.

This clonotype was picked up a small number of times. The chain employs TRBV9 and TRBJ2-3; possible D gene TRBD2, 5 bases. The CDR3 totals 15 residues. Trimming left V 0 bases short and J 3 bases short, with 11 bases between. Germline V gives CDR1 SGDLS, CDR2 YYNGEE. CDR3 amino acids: CASSVEGKRTDTQYF. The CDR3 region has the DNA TGTGCCAGCAGCGTAGAGGGAAAGCGGACAGATACGCAGTATTTT.

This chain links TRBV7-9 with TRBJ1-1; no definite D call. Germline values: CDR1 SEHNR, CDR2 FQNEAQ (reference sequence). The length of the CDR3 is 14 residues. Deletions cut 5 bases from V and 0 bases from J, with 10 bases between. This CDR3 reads CASSQGGLNTEAFF. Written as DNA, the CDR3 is TGTGCCAGCAGCCAAGGCGGTTTGAACACTGAAGCTTTCTTT.

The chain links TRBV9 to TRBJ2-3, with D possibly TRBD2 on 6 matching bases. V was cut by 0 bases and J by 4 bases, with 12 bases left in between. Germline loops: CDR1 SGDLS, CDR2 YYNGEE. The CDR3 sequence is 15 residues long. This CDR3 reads CASSVDWRGPDTQYF. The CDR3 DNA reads TGTGCCAGCAGCGTAGATTGGCGGGGCCCAGATACGCAGTATTTT.

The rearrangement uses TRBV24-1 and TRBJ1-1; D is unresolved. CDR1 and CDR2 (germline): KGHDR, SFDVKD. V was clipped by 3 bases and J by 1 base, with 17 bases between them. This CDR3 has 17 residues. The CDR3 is CATSDRRHNLRNTEAFF. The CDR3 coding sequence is TGTGCCACCAGTGATCGTCGACACAACCTCAGGAACACTGAAGCTTTCTTT.

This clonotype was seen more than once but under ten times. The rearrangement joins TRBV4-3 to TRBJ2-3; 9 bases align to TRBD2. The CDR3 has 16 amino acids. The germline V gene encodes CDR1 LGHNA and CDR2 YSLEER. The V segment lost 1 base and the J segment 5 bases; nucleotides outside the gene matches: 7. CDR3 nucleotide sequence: TGCGCCAGCAGCCAAGTTCAGCGGGGGGCCAGAGATACGCAGTATTTT. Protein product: CASSQVQRGARDTQYF.

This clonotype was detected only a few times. The CDR3 loop reads CASSFRQGDTEAFF. As DNA, the CDR3 is TGCGCCAGCAGCTTTCGACAAGGTGACACTGAAGCTTTCTTT. V usage is TRBV5-1 and J usage is TRBJ1-1; D call uncertain. Germline CDR1 and CDR2: SGHRS and YFSETQ. V lost 2 bases and J 3 bases, leaving 11 bases between the germline ends. The length of the CDR3 is 14 residues.

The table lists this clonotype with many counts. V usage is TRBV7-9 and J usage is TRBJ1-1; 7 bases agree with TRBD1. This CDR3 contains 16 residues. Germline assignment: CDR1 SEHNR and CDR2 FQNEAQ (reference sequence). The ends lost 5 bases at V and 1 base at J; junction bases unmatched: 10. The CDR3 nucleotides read TGTGCCAGCAGCCCCTCGACAGGGTGGGGGAACACTGAAGCTTTCTTT. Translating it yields CASSPSTGWGNTEAFF.

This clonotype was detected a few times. The CDR3 region is CASSPWTGGWSEAFF. The CDR3, as DNA: TGTGCCAGCAGTCCCTGGACAGGGGGATGGTCTGAAGCTTTCTTT. The chain uses TRBV28 and TRBJ1-1; TRBD1 matches 10 bases. Germline V CDR1 and CDR2: MDHEN, SYDVKM. The trim removed 5 bases at V and 6 bases at J, leaving 9 bases unmatched. This CDR3 has 15 amino acids.

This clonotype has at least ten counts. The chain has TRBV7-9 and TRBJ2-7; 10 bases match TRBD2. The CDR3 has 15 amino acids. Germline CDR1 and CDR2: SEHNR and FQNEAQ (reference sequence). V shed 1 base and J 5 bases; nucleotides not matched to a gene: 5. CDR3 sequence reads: CASSLVSGRSHEQYF. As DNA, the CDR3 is TGTGCCAGCAGCTTAGTTAGCGGGAGGTCCCACGAGCAGTACTTC.

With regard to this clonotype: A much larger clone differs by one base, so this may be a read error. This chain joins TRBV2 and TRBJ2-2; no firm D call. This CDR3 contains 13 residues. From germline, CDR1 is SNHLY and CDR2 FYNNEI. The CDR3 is CASTAERTRELFF. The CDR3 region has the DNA TGTGCCAGCACTGCAGAACGCACCAGGGAGCTGTTTTTT.

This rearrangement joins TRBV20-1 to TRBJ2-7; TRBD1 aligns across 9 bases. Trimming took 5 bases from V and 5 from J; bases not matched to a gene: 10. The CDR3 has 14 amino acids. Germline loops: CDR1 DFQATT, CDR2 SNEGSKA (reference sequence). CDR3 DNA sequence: TGCAGTGCTCTCCCGGACAGGGGTCCCCACGAGCAGTACTTC. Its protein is CSALPDRGPHEQYF.

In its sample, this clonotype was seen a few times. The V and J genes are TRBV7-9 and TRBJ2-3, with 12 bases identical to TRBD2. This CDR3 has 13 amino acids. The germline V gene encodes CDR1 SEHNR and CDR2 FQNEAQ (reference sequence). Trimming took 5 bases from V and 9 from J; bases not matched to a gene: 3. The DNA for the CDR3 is TGTGCCAGCAGCCCGACTAGCGGGGGAACGCAGTATTTT. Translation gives CASSPTSGGTQYF.

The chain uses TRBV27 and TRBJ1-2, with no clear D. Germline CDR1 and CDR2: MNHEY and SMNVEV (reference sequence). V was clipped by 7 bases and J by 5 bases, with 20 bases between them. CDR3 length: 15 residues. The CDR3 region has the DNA TGTGCCAGCACCCCAGCGGGGAGTCCAAATTATGGCTACACCTTC. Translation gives CASTPAGSPNYGYTF.

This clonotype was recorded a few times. In DNA, the CDR3 is TGTGCCAGCAGCTTGGTAGGGGTCGGGGTCTTATCCGGAAACACCATATATTTT. This gives the protein CASSLVGVGVLSGNTIYF. This chain joins TRBV11-2 and TRBJ1-3, with D perhaps TRBD1 (5 bases). The V gene's germline CDR1 is SGHAT and CDR2 FQNNGV. The V gene lost 3 bases and the J gene lost 4 bases, with 22 bases spanning the gap. The CDR3 extends over 18 amino acids.

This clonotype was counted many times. This CDR3 reads CASSLVQAGPSTDTQYF. The CDR3 DNA is TGTGCCAGCAGTTTGGTGCAGGCGGGGCCTAGCACAGATACGCAGTATTTT. The V and J genes are TRBV28 and TRBJ2-3, with a possible D match to TRBD2 (6 bases). The CDR3 is 17 residues long. With 3 bases removed from V and 0 bases from J, the gap between germline ends came to 16 bases. From germline, CDR1 is MDHEN and CDR2 SYDVKM.